By frequency in the sample, the clone carrying this T cell receptor (beta chain) is medium-sized (0.01 to 0.1%). This sample was taken from a study of control samples from healthy donors and cancer patients. Assay: immunoSEQ multiplex PCR; the TCRdb copy retains only in-frame clones and omits some. The sample yields around 71,000 clones, 75% to 95% seen once. The sequenced sample consisted of PBMCs. The sequence came from a woman in her forties or fifties with colorectal cancer.

DNA for the CDR3: TGTGCCAGCAGCCCGACAGGGGATAGCAATCAGCCCCAGCATTTT. Translated: CASSPTGDSNQPQHF. The chain joins TRBV5-4 to TRBJ1-5, with TRBD1 matching over 8 bases. J gave up 0 bases and V 4 bases, and 3 bases lay outside the gene matches. Germline V gene sequence: CDR1 SGHNT, CDR2 YYREEE (reference sequence). The CDR3 is 15 residues long.